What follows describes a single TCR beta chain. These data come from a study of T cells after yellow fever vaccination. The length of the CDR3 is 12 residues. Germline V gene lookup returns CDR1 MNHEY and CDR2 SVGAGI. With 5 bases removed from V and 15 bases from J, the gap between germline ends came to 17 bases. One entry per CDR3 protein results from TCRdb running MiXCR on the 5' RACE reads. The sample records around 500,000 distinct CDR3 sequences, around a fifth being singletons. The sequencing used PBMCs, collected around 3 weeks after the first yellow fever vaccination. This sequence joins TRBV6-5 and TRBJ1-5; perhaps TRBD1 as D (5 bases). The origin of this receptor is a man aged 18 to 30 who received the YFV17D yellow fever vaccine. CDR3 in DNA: TGTGCCAGCAGTAACGGCCGGGGACGGCGGCATTTT. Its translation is CASSNGRGRRHF.